These T cell receptor beta chains were read from a single sample in a study of blood T cell repertoires in COVID-19. Only in-frame clones appear in the TCRdb table, and some are missing; sequencing was by immunoSEQ multiplex PCR. Altogether 120,000 to 150,000 clones are present, around 80% being singletons, with the ten largest covering around 35%. Sequenced sample: peripheral blood. All receptors come from a human donor in a cohort sampled during active COVID-19. Each CDR3 is given with its conserved first and last residue. The order of the fields is V gene, J gene, clone size, D gene, CDR3 DNA, CDR3 protein. A D gene is named only where the DNA matches it firmly. Size is stated for part of the rows, as once, few or many counts, or as a class when the clone is expanded.

TRBV7-2	TRBJ2-5	NA	NA	TGTGCCAGCAGCTTAGCAGGGGGCCAAGAGACCCAGTACTTC	CASSLAGGQETQYF
TRBV12-3/TRBV12-4	TRBJ2-7	NA	TRBD1	TGTGCCAGCAGTTTAGACAGGGGTGGGGAGCAGTACTTC	CASSLDRGGEQYF
TRBV5-1	TRBJ2-7	once	TRBD1	TGCGCCAGCAGCTTGGTAGGACAGGGAAGCCCGCAGTACTTC	CASSLVGQGSPQYF
TRBV5-1	TRBJ2-7	NA	TRBD1	TGCGCCAGCAGCCATAGGACAGGGGCGATAACCTCTATTTACGAGCAGTACTTC	CASSHRTGAITSIYEQYF
TRBV9	TRBJ2-2	NA	TRBD1	TGTGCCAGCAGCGCCACTCCAGGACAGGGCAGAGCCGGGGAGCTGTTTTTT	CASSATPGQGRAGELFF
TRBV11-3	TRBJ2-3	NA	TRBD2	TGTGCCAGCAGCCCCGGGACTAGCGGGGGCCGGGATACGCAGTATTTT	CASSPGTSGGRDTQYF
TRBV19	TRBJ1-6	NA	TRBD1	TGTGCCAGTAGTATAGGATCCAGGGGGAATTCACCCCTCCACTTT	CASSIGSRGNSPLHF
TRBV27	TRBJ2-2	NA	TRBD1	TGTGCCAGCAGTTTTTCGGACAGGGTGGACACCGGGGAGCTGTTTTTT	CASSFSDRVDTGELFF
TRBV5-6	TRBJ2-3	NA	TRBD2	TGTGCCAGCAGCTTGGGGCTAGCGGGGGATACGCAGTATTTT	CASSLGLAGDTQYF
TRBV2	TRBJ1-4	NA	NA	TGTGCCAGCAGCTTCGACGGGAATGAAAAACTGTTTTTT	CASSFDGNEKLFF